This entry is about one T cell receptor beta chain. What it binds is not known. The data originate from a study of cytomegalovirus exposure and HLA in healthy donors. Overall study context: As an earlier analysis found, around 200 million T cells yielded about 120 million unique TCR beta sequences.

The study, taken as a whole, reports: The listing of approximately 160 TCR beta chains classed them as cytomegalovirus-associated. The analysis excluded some indistinguishable V segments, including TRBV6-2 and TRBV6-3.

The PCR used 60 Vbeta and 13 Jbeta primers. Authors' data handling: In a later analysis, the count reached tens of millions of unique TCR beta chains, with approximately 11 million shared. Clones were sequenced by immunoSEQ multiplex PCR, and TCRdb holds only the in-frame ones, with some missing. V, J and clone size derive from that table, while D and trimming were established from the DNA sequence. The sample shows 200,000 to 250,000 clones, about 72% of them seen only once. CDR1 is MNHEY and CDR2 is SMNVEV in the germline V gene (reference sequence). This CDR3 region has 14 residues. With 5 bases removed from V and 0 bases from J, the gap between germline ends came to 8 bases.

The material sequenced was PBMCs. This TCR derives from a male donor in good health and CMV-seronegative. V gene TRBV27 combines with J gene TRBJ2-1; the D is unclear. CDR3 loop: CASSLTHSYNEQFF. The DNA of the CDR3 is TGTGCCAGCAGTCTAACTCACTCCTACAATGAGCAGTTCTTC.